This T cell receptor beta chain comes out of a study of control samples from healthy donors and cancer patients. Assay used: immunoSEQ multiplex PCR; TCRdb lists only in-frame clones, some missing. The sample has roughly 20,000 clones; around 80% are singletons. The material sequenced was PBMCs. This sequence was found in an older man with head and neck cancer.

Here the CDR3 reads CASSLGSYTGELFF. Written as DNA, the CDR3 is TGCGCCAGCAGCTTGGGCAGCTACACCGGGGAGCTGTTTTTT. The chain uses TRBV5-1 and TRBJ2-2; D uncertain. CDR1 SGHRS and CDR2 YFSETQ come from the germline V gene. The V and J ends lost 0 bases and 3 bases respectively, with 6 bases between them. The CDR3 runs to 14 residues.